This entry lists 19 T cell receptor beta chains sequenced from one sample in a study of identical twins' blood T cells. TCRdb passed the 5' RACE reads through MiXCR, listing each CDR3 protein once. The sample contains roughly 1,200 distinct CDR3 sequences, approximately 87% of which appear only once. The sequenced sample was PBMCs. Receptors were obtained from a woman aged 18 to 55 in good health.

The rearrangement uses TRBV18 and TRBJ1-1; D ambiguous. Germline V gives CDR1 KGHSH, CDR2 LQKENI. The CDR3 contains 12 residues. Trimming stripped 4 bases from V and 10 bases from J, with 13 bases between. CDR3: CASSRGNLGAFF. CDR3 DNA: TGTGCCAGCTCACGAGGGAATTTGGGAGCTTTCTTT. Combining the CDR3 with reference TRBV18 and TRBJ1-1 gives the whole variable domain NAGVMQNPRHLVRRRGQEARLRCSPMKGHSHVYWYRQLPEEGLKFMVYLQKENIIDESGMPKERFSAEFPKEGPSILRIQQVVRGDSAAYFCASSRGNLGAFFGQGTRLTVV.

This clonotype was seen a single time. The chain is built from TRBV30 and TRBJ2-7; 9 positions agree with TRBD1. The CDR3 spans 14 residues. Germline lookup yields CDR1 GTSNPN and CDR2 SVGIG (reference sequence). The V segment lost 7 bases and the J segment 4 bases; nucleotides outside the gene matches: 11. CDR3: CALEPGQGKYEQYF. The CDR3, as DNA: TGTGCCTTGGAACCGGGACAGGGAAAGTACGAGCAGTACTTC.

V usage is TRBV12-3 or TRBV12-4 and J usage is TRBJ2-1; D gene uncertain. The CDR3 loop spans 15 amino acids. V shed 5 bases and J shed 0 bases, with 11 bases lying between them. CDR3 in amino acids: CASSPRFSSYNEQFF. Here the CDR3 DNA reads TGTGCCAGCAGTCCCCGATTTAGCTCCTACAATGAGCAGTTCTTC.

Of note for this clonotype: Compared with germline, one end of the junction differs, possibly owing to a read error. The chain employs TRBV15 and TRBJ1-5; D remains unclear. Germline CDR1 LNHNV, CDR2 YYDKDF (reference sequence). The CDR3 runs 8 residues. The CDR3 DNA reads TGTAGCAACCAGCCCCAGCATTTT. It yields the protein CSNQPQHF.

V and J are TRBV7-2 and TRBJ1-1; D is undetermined. Deletions cut 1 base from V and 4 bases from J, with 10 bases between. Germline-derived CDR1 and CDR2 are SGHTA and FQGNSA. This CDR3 is built from 14 residues. CDR3 nucleotides: TGTGCCAGCAGCTTAGTCAGCCAGATCACTGAAGCTTTCTTT. Translated, it gives CASSLVSQITEAFF.

The rearrangement uses TRBV4-2 and TRBJ2-3; possibly TRBD2 for D (5 bases). With 4 bases removed from V and 5 bases from J, the gap between germline ends came to 16 bases. The V gene's germline CDR1 is LGHNA and CDR2 YNFKEQ. The CDR3 runs to 15 residues. The CDR3 protein is CASSLSYGVGDTQYF. The DNA of the CDR3 is TGTGCCAGCAGCCTCTCCTACGGGGTTGGAGATACGCAGTATTTT.

The chain carries TRBV13 and TRBJ1-1, with a possible D match to TRBD1 (6 bases). Trimming stripped 10 bases from V and 1 base from J, with 13 bases between. The CDR3 spans 13 residues. Germline values: CDR1 PRHDT, CDR2 FYEKMQ (reference sequence). CDR3 in amino acids: CAIRVGGNTEAFF. The CDR3 region has the DNA TGTGCCATCAGGGTAGGGGGGAACACTGAAGCTTTCTTT.

The chain carries TRBV20-1 and TRBJ1-4; TRBD1 aligns across 9 bases. CDR1 is DFQATT, CDR2 SNEGSKA, per germline (reference sequence). Losses at the gene ends were 5 bases for V and 7 bases for J; bases not matched to a gene: 17. The CDR3 loop spans 17 amino acids. The CDR3 loop is CSASRLTETGGIEKLFF. CDR3 DNA: TGCAGTGCTTCTCGTTTAACGGAGACAGGGGGGATTGAAAAACTGTTTTTT.

CDR3 bases: TGTGCCAGCAGCACCATTTTTTTGGGTAACGGGGGAGATACGCAGTATTTT. It codes for CASSTIFLGNGGDTQYF. The rearrangement joins TRBV5-6 to TRBJ2-3; D might be TRBD2 (6 bases). The CDR3 is 17 residues long. V lost 4 bases, J lost 5 bases, and 23 bases lay in between. Germline CDR1 is SGHDT and CDR2 is YYEEEE.

On this clonotype: An end of the junction differs from the germline gene, which may be a read error. This chain joins TRBV7-6 and TRBJ2-2, with D tentatively TRBD2 (6 bases). The CDR3 contains 16 residues. CDR1 SGHVS and CDR2 FNYEAQ come from the germline V gene. CDR3: CASSLELAANIGELFF. As DNA, the CDR3 is TGTGCCAGCAGCTTAGAACTAGCCGCTAACATCGGGGAGCTGTTTTTT.

The V gene is TRBV3-1, the J gene TRBJ1-5; possible D gene TRBD1, 5 bases. The CDR3 spans 16 residues. V gave up 0 bases and J gave up 6 bases, with 15 bases separating them. Germline V lookup: CDR1 LGHDT, CDR2 YNNKEL (reference sequence). The CDR3 spells CASSQDRRVGVQPQHF. The CDR3 bases are TGTGCCAGCAGCCAAGATAGAAGGGTAGGGGTTCAGCCCCAGCATTTT.

The genes are TRBV2 and TRBJ1-5, with D perhaps matching TRBD1 (6 bases). The V end lost 6 bases, the J end lost 1 base, and 7 bases lay between the germline ends. CDR3 length: 13 amino acids. The germline CDR1 and CDR2 sequences are SNHLY and FYNNEI. The CDR3 region has the DNA TGTGCCAGCAGAGGACAGAGCAATCAGCCCCAGCATTTT. Protein sequence: CASRGQSNQPQHF.

The chain couples TRBV29-1 to TRBJ2-3, with D maybe TRBD1 (6 bases). The length of the CDR3 is 15 residues. Per germline, CDR1 SQVTM and CDR2 ANQGSEA. V lost 4 bases and J lost 2, with 16 bases in between. CDR3 nucleotides: TGCAGCGTTGGAGTACAGGGAAACCCCACAGATACGCAGTATTTT. Translation gives CSVGVQGNPTDTQYF.

CDR3: CSVEGQKNTEAFF. The CDR3 nucleotides read TGCAGCGTTGAGGGACAGAAGAACACTGAAGCTTTCTTT. The V and J genes are TRBV29-1 and TRBJ1-1, with 7 bases identical to TRBD1. CDR1 SQVTM and CDR2 ANQGSEA come from the germline V gene. The CDR3 is 13 amino acids. With V trimmed by 3 bases and J by 1 base, 2 bases remained unmatched.

The chain is built from TRBV7-2 and TRBJ2-3, with D possibly matching TRBD2 (5 bases). Germline V lookup: CDR1 SGHTA, CDR2 FQGNSA. V gave up 3 bases and J gave up 2 bases, with 15 bases separating them. The CDR3 is made up of 16 amino acids. The CDR3 protein is CASSFGLTQVTDTQYF. In nucleotides, the CDR3 is TGTGCCAGCAGCTTCGGACTCACCCAAGTCACAGATACGCAGTATTTT.

The rearrangement joins TRBV7-6 to TRBJ1-1; the D gene is possibly TRBD1 (5 bases). V lost 1 base, J lost 7 bases, and 7 bases lay in between. From germline, CDR1 is SGHVS and CDR2 FNYEAQ. This CDR3 comprises 12 residues. Here the CDR3 DNA reads TGTGCCAGCAGCTTAGGCCAGGGTGAAGCTTTCTTT. It codes for CASSLGQGEAFF.

As concerns this clonotype: A read error may account for a junction end that differs from germline. V usage is TRBV7-7 and J usage is TRBJ2-5; D gene ambiguous. The germline CDR1 and CDR2 sequences are SSHAT and FNYEAQ (reference sequence). The CDR3 has 13 residues. The CDR3 sequence is CASSLVLQEAQYF. CDR3 bases: TGTGCTAGCAGCTTAGTTCTGCAAGAGGCCCAGTACTTC.

The chain is built from TRBV7-2 and TRBJ2-5; D may be TRBD2 (6 bases). Germline V gene data show CDR1 as SGHTA and CDR2 as FQGNSA. The CDR3 contains 14 residues. The germline V and J ends were trimmed by 5 bases and 3 bases, with 13 bases remaining between them. The CDR3 protein is CASSPSGGKETQYF. The CDR3 DNA reads as TGTGCCAGCAGCCCGTCCGGGGGAAAAGAGACCCAGTACTTC.

This sequence joins TRBV7-6 and TRBJ2-7; weak D call: TRBD1 (5 bases). V was clipped by 1 base and J by 6 bases, with 10 bases between them. The CDR3 runs to 13 residues. Germline assignment: CDR1 SGHVS and CDR2 FNYEAQ. In DNA, the CDR3 is TGTGCCAGCAGCTTAGGGGGCTGGGCCGAGCAGTACTTC. Its translation: CASSLGGWAEQYF.